This is a list of T cell receptor beta chains from one sample in a study of CD4 and CD8 cells across lung adenocarcinoma regions. TCRdb re-called the PCR reads with MiXCR, one entry per CDR3 protein. The sample shows about 23,000 distinct CDR3 sequences, approximately 52% of them seen only once. What was sequenced was CD4+ T cells from the center of a lung tumor. The receptors were sampled from a male donor with lung adenocarcinoma. The CD4 and CD8 labels of this study may be unreliable. The CDR3 runs from the conserved cysteine through the conserved F or W. Each record gives: J gene, clone size, D gene, V gene, CDR3 protein, CDR3 DNA. The D gene is left open where the match is weak. For some rows the clone size is stated as once, few or many, or as a class when expanded; others skip it.

TRBJ2-3 | - | - | TRBV12-3/TRBV12-4 | CASSDTVKSTEEQYF | TGTGCCAGCAGTGATACAGTGAAGAGCACCGAGGAGCAGTATTTT
TRBJ2-3 | - | - | TRBV13 | CASSFLGEGTQYF | TGTGCCAGCAGCTTTCTGGGGGAAGGGACGCAGTATTTT
TRBJ1-6 | few | - | TRBV6-5 | CASSYGRFPLHF | TGTGCCAGCAGTTACGGAAGGTTCCCCCTCCACTTT
TRBJ1-2 | - | - | TRBV20-1 | CSARDGGGYTF | TGCAGTGCTAGAGATGGGGGCGGCTACACCTTC
TRBJ2-5 | - | - | TRBV15 | CATSPRAGTQYF | TGTGCCACCAGCCCTCGTGCTGGGACCCAGTACTTC
TRBJ2-5 | many | - | TRBV6-5 | CASSNRDSSKTQYF | TGTGCCAGCAGTAACCGGGACTCTTCAAAGACCCAGTACTTC
TRBJ2-7 | - | - | TRBV18 | CASSPMDSPGEQYF | TGTGCCAGCTCACCCATGGACTCTCCTGGCGAGCAGTACTTC
TRBJ2-5 | many | - | TRBV11-2 | CASSLDRVEKTQYF | TGTGCCAGCAGCTTAGATCGGGTGGAAAAGACCCAGTACTTC
TRBJ1-3 | many | - | TRBV7-2 | CASSRTSGNTIYF | TGTGCCAGCAGCCGGACGAGTGGAAACACCATATATTTT
TRBJ2-3 | - | - | TRBV7-2 | CASSLLANTDTQYF | TGTGCCAGCAGCCTCTTAGCGAACACAGATACGCAGTATTTT
TRBJ2-2 | - | - | TRBV10-3 | CALRLQAGSPGTLYF | TGTGCCCTCAGACTCCAGGCCGGAAGCCCCGGGACGCTGTATTTT
TRBJ2-5 | - | TRBD1 | TRBV7-7 | CASSSRQGGKETQYF | TGTGCTAGCAGCTCCCGACAGGGCGGTAAGGAGACCCAGTACTTC
TRBJ2-1 | many | TRBD2 | TRBV6-4 | CASRWTSGRACVGTNEQFF | TGTGCCAGCAGATGGACTAGCGGGAGGGCCTGCGTCGGGACAAATGAGCAGTTCTTC
TRBJ2-1 | few | TRBD2 | TRBV7-2 | CASSPGLAGVGEQFF | TGTGCCAGCAGCCCAGGACTAGCGGGAGTGGGCGAGCAGTTCTTC
TRBJ2-1 | - | - | TRBV6-5 | CASSYSLYNEQFF | TGTGCCAGCAGTTACTCGCTCTACAATGAGCAGTTCTTC
TRBJ2-2 | - | - | TRBV6-5 | CASSYAQGLTGELFF | TGTGCCAGCAGTTACGCCCAGGGTTTGACCGGGGAGCTGTTTTTT
TRBJ2-1 | - | TRBD2 | TRBV7-2 | CASSLAASGRSQFF | TGTGCCAGCAGCTTAGCTGCTAGCGGGAGATCGCAGTTCTTC
TRBJ2-2 | medium-sized | - | TRBV28 | CASSFPTPRGRLFSGELFF | TGTGCCAGCAGTTTTCCCACTCCCCGGGGGCGTCTCTTCTCCGGGGAGCTGTTTTTT
TRBJ2-1 | many | - | TRBV9 | CASSVEGQTYNEQFF | TGTGCCAGCAGCGTAGAAGGACAGACCTACAATGAGCAGTTCTTC
TRBJ2-3 | - | - | TRBV10-2 | CASGGTEADTQYF | TGCGCCAGCGGTGGGACCGAAGCAGATACCCAGTATTTT
TRBJ2-2 | many | TRBD2 | TRBV5-1 | CASSSTGTINTGELFF | TGCGCCAGCAGTTCTACCGGGACTATCAACACCGGGGAGCTGTTTTTT
TRBJ2-1 | - | - | TRBV30 | CAWSAPTNEQFF | TGTGCCTGGAGTGCCCCCACGAATGAGCAGTTCTTC
TRBJ2-5 | once | - | TRBV10-2 | CASSQAQDTQYF | TGCGCCAGCAGTCAGGCGCAAGATACCCAGTACTTC
TRBJ2-3 | once | - | TRBV10-3 | CATAVMGGGAKDTQYF | TGTGCCACAGCCGTTATGGGGGGCGGAGCCAAAGATACGCAGTACTTT
TRBJ1-6 | - | - | TRBV4-1 | CASSQGQGNSPLHF | TGCGCCAGCAGCCAAGGGCAGGGTAATTCACCCCTCCACTTT
TRBJ2-7 | few | TRBD2 | TRBV4-1 | CASSQGAEGGGAVYEQYF | TGCGCCAGCAGCCAAGGGGCCGAAGGCGGGGGGGCCGTCTACGAGCAGTACTTC
TRBJ2-7 | large | - | TRBV6-5 | CALLRTGTYEQYF | TGTGCTTTACTACGGACGGGTACCTACGAGCAGTACTTC
TRBJ1-1 | many | - | TRBV27 | CASSYTDQAFF | TGTGCCAGCAGTTACACGGACCAAGCTTTCTTT
TRBJ2-3 | - | TRBD2 | TRBV12-3/TRBV12-4 | CASSLMPSGRSDTQYF | TGTGCCAGCAGTTTGATGCCTAGCGGGAGATCGGATACGCAGTATTTT
TRBJ1-2 | many | TRBD1 | TRBV6-1 | CASSEALWDRGFGYTF | TGTGCCAGCAGTGAAGCGCTATGGGACAGGGGTTTCGGCTACACCTTC
TRBJ2-3 | - | - | TRBV27 | CASSALRGRAKDTQYF | TGTGCCAGCAGTGCACTTAGGGGGAGGGCCAAAGATACGCAGTATTTT
TRBJ2-7 | - | TRBD2 | TRBV6-5 | CASSYGREGYEQYF | TGTGCCAGCAGTTACGGGAGGGAGGGGTACGAGCAGTACTTC
TRBJ2-7 | - | TRBD1 | TRBV7-8 | CASSLATGILYEQYF | TGTGCCAGCAGCTTAGCGACAGGGATCCTCTACGAGCAGTACTTC
TRBJ2-6 | - | - | TRBV27 | CASSLSRGPWANVQTF | TGTGCCAGCAGTTTAAGTCGGGGGCCTTGGGCCAACGTCCAGACCTTC
TRBJ2-7 | - | - | TRBV10-1 | CASSDTRGGTDMQYF | TGCGCCAGCAGTGATACTAGGGGGGGCACAGATATGCAGTACTTC
TRBJ2-1 | many | - | TRBV27 | CASSSLAHSSYNEQFF | TGTGCCAGCAGTTCACTGGCGCACAGCTCCTACAATGAGCAGTTCTTC
TRBJ2-2 | - | TRBD2 | TRBV5-1 | CASRLTSGNTGELFF | TGCGCCAGCAGGTTGACTAGCGGGAACACCGGGGAGCTGTTTTTT
TRBJ2-3 | - | - | TRBV3-1 | CASSSRVSADTQYF | TGTGCCAGCAGCTCCCGAGTTAGTGCAGATACGCAGTATTTT
TRBJ2-7 | - | TRBD2 | TRBV6-1 | CASSGGTGPETQYF | TGTGCGAGCAGCGGGGGAACTGGGCCAGAGACGCAGTACTTC
TRBJ2-3 | - | - | TRBV4-1 | CASSQEPGTDTQYF | TGCGCCAGCAGCCAAGAACCGGGCACAGATACGCAGTATTTT
TRBJ2-7 | few | - | TRBV11-2 | CASSFNGILEQYF | TGTGCCAGCAGCTTTAATGGGATTTTGGAGCAGTACTTC
TRBJ2-3 | - | TRBD2 | TRBV27 | CARGLEAGGNDAQYF | TGTGCCCGCGGCCTCGAGGCGGGGGGGAACGATGCGCAGTATTTC
TRBJ2-3 | - | - | TRBV6-1 | CASKGVSARNTQYF | TGCGCCAGCAAGGGGGTGTCAGCCAGAAACACGCAGTATTTC
TRBJ2-1 | - | - | TRBV27 | CASTASCANNVQFF | TGTGCCAGCACCGCTAGCTGCGCCAACAATGTGCAGTTCTTC
TRBJ2-3 | once | - | TRBV10-1 | CASSDGGSSCDPDTQYF | TGCGCCAGCAGTGATGGTGGTAGCAGTTGTGACCCAGATACCCAGTATTTT